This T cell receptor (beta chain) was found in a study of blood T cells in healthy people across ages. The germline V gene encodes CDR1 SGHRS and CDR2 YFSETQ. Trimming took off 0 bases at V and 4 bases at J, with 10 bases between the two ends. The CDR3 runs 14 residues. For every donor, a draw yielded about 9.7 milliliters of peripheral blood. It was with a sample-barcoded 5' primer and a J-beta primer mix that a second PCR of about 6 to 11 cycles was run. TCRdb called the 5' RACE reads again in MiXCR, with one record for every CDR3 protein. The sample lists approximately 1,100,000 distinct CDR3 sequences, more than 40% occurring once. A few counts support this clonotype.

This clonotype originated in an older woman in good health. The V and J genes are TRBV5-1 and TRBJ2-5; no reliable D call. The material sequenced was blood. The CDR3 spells CASSLVASRETQYF. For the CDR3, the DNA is TGCGCCAGCAGCTTGGTAGCATCCCGAGAGACCCAGTACTTC.